These T cell receptor beta chains were read from a single sample in a study of T cells in Graves' hyperthyroidism and ophthalmopathy. TCRdb analysed the multiplex PCR reads with MiXCR anew, one entry per CDR3 protein. The table lists about 640,000 distinct CDR3 sequences, roughly 20% of them singletons. Sequencing used blood. The receptors derive from a man in his thirties or forties with Graves' ophthalmopathy. The conserved cysteine and the conserved F or W are not part of the CDR3 here.

TRBJ1-2,TRBV29-1,SVDSRNGYT
TRBJ2-7,TRBV11-2,ASSPVGEPSYEQY
TRBJ1-1,TRBV6-1,ASSDLLSRGGTEAF
TRBJ1-5,TRBV20-1,SAWTGGVQPQH
TRBJ1-6,TRBV30,AWSVPSQNSPLH
TRBJ2-2,TRBV3-1,ASSQSGAGGPGELF
TRBJ2-3,TRBV13,ASSSSPTSGSTDTQY
TRBJ2-3,TRBV20-1,SAEREAQY
TRBJ1-2,TRBV27,ASSSPRVRGGYT
TRBJ2-2,TRBV15,ATRNPDEDWSGELF
TRBJ2-2,TRBV19,ASSTQGGMNTGELF
TRBJ2-7,TRBV4-2,ASARLAGGSYEQY
TRBJ2-5,TRBV27,ASRGTSGRARWETQY
TRBJ1-2,TRBV15,ATSRDGAFYGYT
TRBJ1-4,TRBV18,ASSPIPDRAGEKLF
TRBJ2-4,TRBV5-6,ASRPTGGNIQY
TRBJ1-2,TRBV28,ASSVPQGYHGYT
TRBJ2-7,TRBV5-4,ASSVTGVSYEQY
TRBJ2-4,TRBV7-2,ASSLGYRENIQY
TRBJ1-3,TRBV7-9,ASSIPRGSGNTIY
TRBJ2-7,TRBV28,ASSFPTGGLSLSYEQY
TRBJ2-7,TRBV7-2,ASSLARGRVYEQY
TRBJ2-1,TRBV25-1,ASGLAETYNEQF
TRBJ2-7,TRBV6-1,ASRGTSGTSYEQY
TRBJ2-5,TRBV7-8,ASSAAGGSLETQY
TRBJ2-7,TRBV20-1,SARPIAGGTLTSSYEQY
TRBJ2-1,TRBV3-1,ASSLEGSRNEQF
TRBJ1-2,TRBV20-1,SAKGRGRSRGYT
TRBJ2-2,TRBV24-1,ATSGTGGPGELF
TRBJ1-1,TRBV14,ASSQVRGNTEAF
TRBJ2-7,TRBV3-1,ASSQRGLVSEQY
TRBJ2-7,TRBV6-1,ASSPEVAGRYEQY
TRBJ2-7,TRBV28,ASSPPGRRIAIEQY
TRBJ2-7,TRBV6-6,ASSYSEGLYEQY
TRBJ2-4,TRBV3-1,ASSLTGSNFQY
TRBJ2-1,TRBV5-1,ASSSGTAFGNEQF
TRBJ1-1,TRBV5-1,ASSLGWRLDTEAF
TRBJ1-1,TRBV25-1,ASCGGFNTEAF
TRBJ1-4,TRBV14,ASSHRGLQEKLF
TRBJ2-2,TRBV4-1,ASSPAGLAGAGELF
TRBJ1-4,TRBV7-6,ASSAGQGGLVSNEKLF
TRBJ1-1,TRBV10-3,AISLGGAEAF